The 10 T cell receptor beta chains reported below all come from one sample, sequenced in a study of patients and donors after allogeneic stem cell transplantation (dated by TCRdb to 2018 to 2021). Libraries were built with RT-PCR. Sequenced on a NextSeq 550. TCRdb reworked the public reads: Q25 trimming with fastp, MiXCR clone assembly, productive beta chains retained. Rows with one shared CDR3 protein collapse into an entry with the most common genes and DNA. This sample gives over 350,000 distinct CDR3 sequences in total; 16% of them show up just once. In total, the top ten clones hold less than 8.5% of the sample. The source material was blood, either unsorted or a sorted T cell fraction (not recorded which). These receptors all stem from a human donor who was either an allogeneic HSCT recipient or a stem cell or donor lymphocyte infusion donor (not recorded which). It is not recorded whose cells these are; they may come from a transplant donor.

On this clonotype itself: Sequence at one end of the junction differs from germline and may be a read error. The chain employs TRBV7-7 and TRBJ1-1; no reliable D call. Germline CDR1 reads SSHAT; CDR2 reads FNYEAQ (reference sequence). The CDR3 sequence is 15 residues long. The CDR3 DNA reads TGTGCTAGCAGCGCGTCGGACGGCCCGAACACTGAAGCTTTCTTT. Translating gives CASSASDGPNTEAFF.

This clonotype has only a few counts. The chain employs TRBV13 and TRBJ2-5; no clear D. Germline V lookup: CDR1 PRHDT, CDR2 FYEKMQ (reference sequence). With 1 base removed from V and 7 bases from J, the gap between germline ends came to 10 bases. The CDR3 is 13 amino acids. CDR3 amino acids: CASSLEVDGTQYF. CDR3 nucleotides: TGTGCCAGCAGCTTAGAAGTGGATGGGACCCAGTACTTC. The full variable domain, in which reference TRBV13 and TRBJ2-5 provide the parts outside the CDR3, is AAGVIQSPRHLIKEKRETATLKCYPIPRHDTVYWYQQGPGQDPQFLISFYEKMQSDKGSIPDRFSAQQFSDYHSELNMSSLELGDSALYFCASSLEVDGTQYFGPGTRLLVL.

V is TRBV21-1 and J is TRBJ2-2; TRBD1, the table's D call, was not compared with the DNA. TRBV21-1 is annotated as a pseudogene. The CDR3 sequence is 14 residues long. CDR3 nucleotide sequence: TGTGCCAGCAGCACCCGACAGCAAACCGGGGAGCTGTTTTTT. Translation: CASSTRQQTGELFF.

For the CDR3, the DNA is TGTGCCAGCAGCCGACCGGGGCTTTTGACTGAAGCTTTCTTT. Its translation is CASSRPGLLTEAFF. The rearrangement links TRBV7-9 to TRBJ1-1, with a possible D match to TRBD1 (5 bases). Trimming pared 5 bases from V and 5 bases from J, leaving 15 bases between. Germline V gene sequence: CDR1 SEHNR, CDR2 FQNEAQ (reference sequence). The CDR3 consists of 14 residues.

This clonotype was seen more than once but under ten times. The chain joins TRBV20-1 to TRBJ1-1, with D hard to call. V was clipped by 3 bases and J by 3 bases, with 5 bases between them. Germline CDR1 reads DFQATT; CDR2 reads SNEGSKA (reference sequence). The CDR3 loop spans 11 amino acids. The CDR3 bases are TGCAGTGCTAGGGACGACACTGAAGCTTTCTTT. It specifies CSARDDTEAFF.

This clonotype was counted many times. V and J are TRBV12-3 or TRBV12-4 and TRBJ1-1; 8 bases line up with TRBD1. This CDR3 has 12 amino acids. Losses at the gene ends were 3 bases for V and 11 bases for J; bases not matched to a gene: 5. The CDR3 DNA is TGTGCCAGCAGTTTTGGGGGGACAGGCGCTTTCTTT. Its translation is CASSFGGTGAFF.

The J gene is TRBJ2-5, the V gene TRBV19; D gene ambiguous. Trimming shortened V by 10 bases and J by 4 bases, and 16 bases separated the two germline ends. From germline, CDR1 is LNHDA and CDR2 SQIVND (reference sequence). CDR3 size: 13 residues. The CDR3 coding sequence is TGTGCCACCAGGCGAGGCTCAAGAGAGACCCAGTACTTC. Encoded protein: CATRRGSRETQYF.

This clonotype has a count of ten or more. This sequence joins TRBV12-3 or TRBV12-4 and TRBJ2-7, with TRBD2 identical over 7 bases. The ends lost 6 bases at V and 5 bases at J; junction bases unmatched: 13. The CDR3 loop spans 15 amino acids. The CDR3 loop reads CASSRRDYFIHEQYF. Written as DNA, the CDR3 is TGTGCCAGCAGCCGCCGGGACTATTTCATCCACGAGCAGTACTTC.

This clonotype has just a few counts. The chain is built from TRBV5-1 and TRBJ2-1; the D gene is possibly TRBD2 (6 bases). The CDR3 has 13 amino acids. The germline V gene encodes CDR1 SGHRS and CDR2 YFSETQ. The V and J ends lost 4 bases and 9 bases respectively, with 14 bases between them. CDR3 amino acids: CASSQTSIGEQFF. The CDR3, as DNA: TGCGCCAGCAGCCAAACTAGCATCGGTGAGCAGTTCTTC.

This clonotype turned up a few times. The chain joins TRBV7-9 to TRBJ1-4; tentatively, D is TRBD1 (5 bases). CDR1 and CDR2 from the germline V gene are SEHNR and FQNEAQ (reference sequence). CDR3 length equals 15 residues. V lost 2 bases and J 4 bases, leaving 11 bases between the germline ends. The CDR3 loop is CASSLSGRFNEKLFF. The CDR3 nucleotides are TGTGCCAGCAGCTTATCGGGACGGTTTAATGAAAAACTGTTTTTT.